This is a list of T cell receptor beta chains from one sample in a study of preoperative IRX-2 immunotherapy in early breast cancer. This table comes from immunoSEQ multiplex PCR, and its TCRdb copy is limited to in-frame clones, with some not included. Seen here are roughly 42,000 clones, roughly 80% observed once, and the top ten hold about 1%. The sequencing used tumor tissue, collected after IRX-2 immunotherapy. All receptors derive from a human donor with breast cancer. CDR3s include the opening cysteine and the closing phenylalanine or tryptophan. A D gene is named only where the DNA matches it firmly. Clone sizes are given selectively: once, few, many, or a class where the clone is expanded.

abundance: .; v_gene: TRBV7-4; j_gene: TRBJ1-3; d_gene: .; CDR3aa: CASSHAGNSGNTIYF; CDR3nt: TGTGCCAGCAGCCACGCCGGTAACTCTGGAAACACCATATATTTT
abundance: .; v_gene: TRBV15; j_gene: TRBJ1-1; d_gene: .; CDR3aa: CATSRDRGWNTEAFF; CDR3nt: TGTGCCACCAGCAGAGACAGGGGATGGAACACTGAAGCTTTCTTT
abundance: .; v_gene: TRBV10-2; j_gene: TRBJ2-5; d_gene: TRBD2; CDR3aa: CASSVGSGMQETQYF; CDR3nt: TGCGCCAGCAGTGTCGGTAGCGGGATGCAAGAGACCCAGTACTTC
abundance: .; v_gene: TRBV19; j_gene: TRBJ1-2; d_gene: .; CDR3aa: CASWTGNYGYTF; CDR3nt: TGTGCCAGTTGGACGGGGAACTATGGCTACACCTTC
abundance: few; v_gene: TRBV7-1; j_gene: TRBJ1-4; d_gene: .; CDR3aa: CASRLTSGTTNEKLFF; CDR3nt: TGTGCCAGCAGACTGACAAGTGGGACAACTAATGAAAAACTGTTTTTT
abundance: .; v_gene: TRBV29-1; j_gene: TRBJ2-3; d_gene: .; CDR3aa: CSVKIPGASTDTQYF; CDR3nt: TGCAGCGTAAAAATCCCAGGGGCGAGTACAGATACGCAGTATTTT
abundance: .; v_gene: TRBV11-3; j_gene: TRBJ1-2; d_gene: TRBD1; CDR3aa: CASRDRDSRNYGYTF; CDR3nt: TGTGCCAGCAGGGACAGGGACAGTAGGAACTATGGCTACACCTTC
abundance: .; v_gene: TRBV5-1; j_gene: TRBJ1-1; d_gene: .; CDR3aa: CASSLMKGRGTAFF; CDR3nt: TGCGCCAGCAGCTTGATGAAAGGGAGGGGGACTGCTTTCTTT
abundance: few; v_gene: TRBV6-8; j_gene: TRBJ2-1; d_gene: TRBD2; CDR3aa: CASSNELAGREQFF; CDR3nt: TGTGCCAGCAGCAACGAGTTAGCGGGACGGGAGCAGTTCTTC
abundance: .; v_gene: TRBV6-8; j_gene: TRBJ1-3; d_gene: TRBD1; CDR3aa: CASSYPLQGAGGNTIYF; CDR3nt: TGTGCCAGCAGTTACCCGCTCCAGGGGGCAGGTGGAAACACCATATATTTT
abundance: .; v_gene: TRBV10-2; j_gene: TRBJ2-6; d_gene: TRBD1; CDR3aa: CASSGHRGSGANVLTF; CDR3nt: TGCGCCAGCAGTGGACACAGGGGGTCTGGGGCCAACGTCCTGACTTTC
abundance: .; v_gene: TRBV19; j_gene: TRBJ2-7; d_gene: .; CDR3aa: CASSIGQADEQYF; CDR3nt: TGTGCCAGTAGTATAGGTCAGGCCGACGAGCAGTACTTC
abundance: few; v_gene: TRBV23-1; j_gene: TRBJ1-1; d_gene: .; CDR3aa: CASSFRPTGLMNTEAFF; CDR3nt: TGCGCCAGCAGCTTTCGACCAACTGGGCTAATGAACACTGAAGCTTTCTTT
abundance: .; v_gene: TRBV12-5; j_gene: TRBJ2-2; d_gene: .; CDR3aa: CASGLAGSTGELFF; CDR3nt: TGTGCTAGTGGTTTGGCCGGGAGTACCGGGGAGCTGTTTTTT
abundance: .; v_gene: TRBV6-8; j_gene: TRBJ2-7; d_gene: .; CDR3aa: CASETGIHYEQYF; CDR3nt: TGTGCCAGCGAAACGGGCATCCACTACGAGCAGTACTTC
abundance: medium-sized; v_gene: TRBV7-2; j_gene: TRBJ2-6; d_gene: TRBD2; CDR3aa: CASSLARVMSAGDPGANVLTF; CDR3nt: TGTGCCAGCAGCTTAGCGAGGGTCATGTCAGCGGGGGATCCTGGGGCCAACGTCCTGACTTTC
abundance: few; v_gene: TRBV18; j_gene: TRBJ1-5; d_gene: TRBD1; CDR3aa: CASSIGTANQPQHF; CDR3nt: TGTGCCAGCTCAATAGGGACAGCAAATCAGCCCCAGCATTTT
abundance: .; v_gene: TRBV6-7; j_gene: TRBJ2-1; d_gene: TRBD2; CDR3aa: CASRTSGGVYEQFF; CDR3nt: TGTGCCAGCAGAACTAGCGGGGGGGTGTATGAGCAGTTCTTC
abundance: once; v_gene: TRBV6-8; j_gene: TRBJ1-1; d_gene: .; CDR3aa: CASRLKGSTEAFF; CDR3nt: TGTGCCAGCAGACTAAAGGGGAGCACTGAAGCTTTCTTT
abundance: .; v_gene: TRBV5-1; j_gene: TRBJ2-3; d_gene: TRBD2; CDR3aa: CASSLELARDTQYF; CDR3nt: TGCGCCAGCAGCTTGGAACTAGCGAGAGATACGCAGTATTTT
abundance: .; v_gene: TRBV18; j_gene: TRBJ2-5; d_gene: .; CDR3aa: CASSDSQETQYF; CDR3nt: TGTGCCAGCTCGGATTCTCAAGAGACCCAGTACTTC
abundance: once; v_gene: TRBV15; j_gene: TRBJ2-7; d_gene: .; CDR3aa: CATSRVFSFRPRDREQYF; CDR3nt: TGTGCCACCAGCAGAGTTTTTAGTTTTCGGCCGCGGGATCGGGAGCAGTACTTC
abundance: .; v_gene: TRBV23-1; j_gene: TRBJ2-5; d_gene: TRBD2; CDR3aa: CASSHPEVAGGRETQYF; CDR3nt: TGCGCCAGCAGCCATCCCGAGGTAGCGGGAGGGCGAGAGACCCAGTACTTC
abundance: .; v_gene: TRBV19; j_gene: TRBJ2-2; d_gene: .; CDR3aa: CASRTQENAGELFF; CDR3nt: TGTGCCAGTAGGACCCAAGAGAACGCCGGGGAGCTGTTTTTT
abundance: .; v_gene: TRBV18; j_gene: TRBJ2-2; d_gene: .; CDR3aa: CASSVAGLLTGELFF; CDR3nt: TGTGCCAGCTCAGTGGCTGGACTACTCACCGGGGAGCTGTTTTTT
abundance: .; v_gene: TRBV18; j_gene: TRBJ1-2; d_gene: TRBD1; CDR3aa: CASSPQGANGYTF; CDR3nt: TGTGCCAGCTCACCGCAGGGGGCGAACGGCTACACCTTC
abundance: .; v_gene: TRBV28; j_gene: TRBJ1-2; d_gene: .; CDR3aa: CASSVLPGTPNYGYTF; CDR3nt: TGTGCCAGCAGTGTACTACCCGGGACTCCGAACTATGGCTACACCTTC
abundance: few; v_gene: TRBV7-6; j_gene: TRBJ2-1; d_gene: .; CDR3aa: CASSLARAGFYNEQFF; CDR3nt: TGTGCCAGCAGCTTAGCAAGGGCAGGTTTCTACAATGAGCAGTTCTTC
abundance: .; v_gene: TRBV5-1; j_gene: TRBJ2-5; d_gene: .; CDR3aa: CASSLALGLETQYF; CDR3nt: TGCGCCAGCAGCTTGGCCCTAGGCTTAGAGACCCAGTACTTC
abundance: .; v_gene: TRBV7-1; j_gene: TRBJ2-7; d_gene: .; CDR3aa: CASSFNRGSDEQYF; CDR3nt: TGTGCCAGCAGCTTCAACAGAGGTTCTGACGAGCAGTACTTC
abundance: .; v_gene: TRBV28; j_gene: TRBJ1-5; d_gene: .; CDR3aa: CASSLGREPQHF; CDR3nt: TGTGCCAGCAGTTTAGGTCGTGAGCCCCAGCATTTT
abundance: .; v_gene: TRBV15; j_gene: TRBJ2-1; d_gene: .; CDR3aa: CATSRSAEPPYNEQFF; CDR3nt: TGTGCCACCAGCAGATCAGCGGAGCCCCCCTACAATGAGCAGTTCTTC
abundance: few; v_gene: TRBV6-8; j_gene: TRBJ2-7; d_gene: .; CDR3aa: CASSLTPGLPLEQYF; CDR3nt: TGTGCCAGCAGTCTCACCCCCGGACTTCCCCTCGAGCAGTACTTC
abundance: .; v_gene: TRBV15; j_gene: TRBJ2-5; d_gene: TRBD2; CDR3aa: CATSRESGSRVEETQYF; CDR3nt: TGTGCCACTAGCAGAGAAAGCGGGAGTAGGGTCGAAGAGACCCAGTACTTC
abundance: .; v_gene: TRBV18; j_gene: TRBJ2-7; d_gene: TRBD1; CDR3aa: CASSRLQTGAEQYF; CDR3nt: TGTGCCAGCTCACGACTACAGACAGGGGCCGAGCAGTACTTC
abundance: once; v_gene: TRBV28; j_gene: TRBJ2-3; d_gene: TRBD2; CDR3aa: CAPTSGTSVTDTQYF; CDR3nt: TGTGCCCCCACCTCCGGGACTAGTGTCACAGATACGCAGTATTTT
abundance: .; v_gene: TRBV6-8; j_gene: TRBJ1-1; d_gene: .; CDR3aa: CASSWGGRGTEAFF; CDR3nt: TGTGCCAGCAGTTGGGGGGGGCGAGGGACTGAAGCTTTCTTT
abundance: .; v_gene: TRBV5-1; j_gene: TRBJ1-2; d_gene: TRBD1; CDR3aa: CASSIQGAPTNYGYTF; CDR3nt: TGCGCCAGCAGCATCCAGGGGGCCCCTACTAACTATGGCTACACCTTC
abundance: .; v_gene: TRBV28; j_gene: TRBJ2-2; d_gene: .; CDR3aa: CACSMETDTGELFF; CDR3nt: TGTGCCTGCTCGATGGAGACCGACACCGGGGAGCTGTTTTTT
abundance: .; v_gene: TRBV19; j_gene: TRBJ2-7; d_gene: .; CDR3aa: CASSSLASYEQYF; CDR3nt: TGTGCCAGTAGTTCCCTAGCATCCTACGAGCAGTACTTC
abundance: .; v_gene: TRBV6-8; j_gene: TRBJ1-2; d_gene: .; CDR3aa: CASTGHSYGYTF; CDR3nt: TGTGCCAGCACGGGACACAGCTATGGCTACACCTTC
abundance: few; v_gene: TRBV28; j_gene: TRBJ1-3; d_gene: .; CDR3aa: CASSFLLGAGSTIYF; CDR3nt: TGTGCCAGCAGTTTTTTGTTGGGGGCCGGAAGCACCATATATTTT
abundance: .; v_gene: TRBV19; j_gene: TRBJ1-2; d_gene: .; CDR3aa: CASSTGTGPNYGYTF; CDR3nt: TGTGCCAGTAGTACAGGGACGGGTCCTAACTATGGCTACACCTTC
abundance: once; v_gene: TRBV6-8; j_gene: TRBJ1-3; d_gene: .; CDR3aa: CASSLTGGISGNTIYF; CDR3nt: TGTGCCAGCAGTTTAACAGGAGGGATCTCTGGAAACACCATATATTTT
abundance: .; v_gene: TRBV29-1; j_gene: TRBJ1-3; d_gene: TRBD1; CDR3aa: CSALTGGRNTIYF; CDR3nt: TGCAGCGCCTTGACAGGGGGCAGAAACACCATATATTTT
abundance: .; v_gene: TRBV7-8; j_gene: TRBJ1-1; d_gene: .; CDR3aa: CASSYVQPNTEAFF; CDR3nt: TGTGCCAGCAGCTACGTCCAGCCGAACACTGAAGCTTTCTTT
abundance: few; v_gene: TRBV6-8; j_gene: TRBJ1-2; d_gene: .; CDR3aa: CASRRGADYGYTF; CDR3nt: TGTGCCAGCAGAAGGGGGGCTGACTATGGCTACACCTTC
abundance: .; v_gene: TRBV23-1; j_gene: TRBJ2-7; d_gene: .; CDR3aa: CASSVGTVYEQYF; CDR3nt: TGCGCCAGCAGCGTCGGGACCGTTTACGAGCAGTACTTC
abundance: .; v_gene: TRBV6-8; j_gene: TRBJ1-5; d_gene: .; CDR3aa: CASSYGVANQPQHF; CDR3nt: TGTGCCAGCAGTTACGGAGTCGCTAATCAGCCCCAGCATTTT